The present TCR beta chain was sequenced within a study of blood T cell repertoires in COVID-19. Overall study context: Sources were T cells, B-cell-depleted T cells, or PBMCs; the material itself was cDNA or gDNA.

This CDR3 has 12 residues. V was shortened by 6 bases and J by 8 bases, with 11 bases between the two germline ends. CDR1 KGHSH and CDR2 LQKENI come from the germline V gene. Under the authors' procedure: Reference gene primer amplification gave estimated nucleated cell counts. The data were produced by immunoSEQ multiplex PCR, yet TCRdb's version contains in-frame clones alone and is incomplete. D and trimming come from the DNA, and the V and J calls and clone size come from that table. The repertoire holds about 43,000 clones, with around 86% as singletons. This clone was recorded only once. The TCR originated in a human donor in a cohort sampled during active COVID-19. Sequencing input: peripheral blood. The chain employs TRBV18 and TRBJ2-1; TRBD2 might be the D (5 bases). The CDR3 bases are TGTGCCAGCTCGCAGGACTCCTATGAGCAGTTCTTC. This sequence encodes CASSQDSYEQFF.